This passage covers 23 T cell receptor beta chains from one sample sequenced in a study of metastatic and nonmetastatic thyroid tumors. None of the patients had undergone any treatment ahead of thyroid surgery. TCRdb reanalyzed the PCR reads via MiXCR. The data contain 20,000 to 25,000 clones, roughly 21% of them singletons. Sequencing input: blood. Source of these receptors: a female donor with papillary thyroid cancer or a benign thyroid nodule (not recorded which). Some clones in this sample may be carry-over from other donors' samples.

This clone is categorized as medium-sized. V usage is TRBV27 and J usage is TRBJ1-3, with a tentative D call TRBD1 (6 bases). CDR1 and CDR2 (germline): MNHEY, SMNVEV (reference sequence). The V and J ends lost 9 bases and 4 bases respectively, with 13 bases between them. The CDR3 runs to 13 residues. CDR3 coding DNA: TGTGCCAGTCAACAGGGTTTCGGAAACACCATATATTTT. This gives the protein CASQQGFGNTIYF.

This clone came up many times. This chain connects TRBV2 to TRBJ2-2, with D perhaps matching TRBD1 or TRBD2 (7 bases each). The CDR3 spans 15 residues. Per germline, CDR1 SNHLY and CDR2 FYNNEI. Deletions cut 4 bases from V and 6 bases from J, with 15 bases between. The CDR3 sequence is CASSGQGGPSGELFF. CDR3 nucleotide sequence: TGTGCCAGCAGTGGCCAGGGGGGGCCCTCCGGGGAGCTGTTTTTT.

In this sample, this clone is medium-sized. The V gene is TRBV6-2 or TRBV6-3, the J gene TRBJ1-2; D may be TRBD1 (6 bases). CDR1 and CDR2 (germline): MNHEY, SVGEGT. The ends were cut back, 7 bases at V and 8 bases at J, with 17 bases in the middle. This CDR3 is built from 13 residues. The CDR3 here is CASIGGLVEGYTF. CDR3 sequence (DNA): TGTGCCAGCATAGGGGGGCTGGTCGAAGGCTACACCTTC.

Turning to this clone: A junction boundary mismatches the germline segment, possibly from a read error. The chain is built from TRBV9 and TRBJ2-3; 9 bases are shared with TRBD2. The CDR3 runs 16 residues. Per germline, CDR1 SGDLS and CDR2 YYNGEE. The CDR3 bases are TGTGCCAGCAGCTTAGGCGCTAGCGGGAAGTGGGATACACAGTATTTT. It is translated as CASSLGASGKWDTQYF.

The gene calls are TRBV5-1 and TRBJ2-1; 11 positions match TRBD1. The CDR3 consists of 15 residues. V was clipped by 3 bases and J by 5 bases; unmatched bases: 4. Germline V CDR1 and CDR2: SGHRS, YFSETQ. The CDR3 bases are TGCGCCAGCAGCTCCGGACAGGGGGCGAACAATGAGCAGTTCTTC. Amino acids: CASSSGQGANNEQFF. Full variable domain (rest looked up from reference TRBV5-1 and TRBJ2-1): KAGVTQTPRYLIKTRGQQVTLSCSPISGHRSVSWYQQTPGQGLQFLFEYFSETQRNKGNFPGRFSGRQFSNSRSEMNVSTLELGDSALYLCASSSGQGANNEQFFGPGTRLTVL.

The V gene is TRBV5-6, the J gene TRBJ2-7; 7 bases line up with TRBD1. Germline CDR1 is SGHDT and CDR2 is YYEEEE. This CDR3 spans 16 amino acids. V gave up 0 bases and J gave up 1 base; unmatched junction bases: 7. The CDR3 reads CASSLGIRTGSYEQYF. The CDR3 nucleotides read TGTGCCAGCAGCTTGGGTATAAGGACAGGATCCTACGAGCAGTACTTC.

This clone has ten or more counts. V gene TRBV9 combines with J gene TRBJ2-1; 8 bases fit TRBD2. This CDR3 region has 15 residues. Germline V CDR1 and CDR2: SGDLS, YYNGEE. After removal of 0 bases from V and 16 bases from J, the junction contained 15 bases not matched to a gene. The CDR3 DNA sequence: TGTGCCAGCAGCGTAGTCCCCAGCGGGAGTTCCCAAATCTTCTTC. It encodes CASSVVPSGSSQIFF. The full variable domain, rest sourced from reference TRBV9 and TRBJ2-1, is DSGVTQTPKHLITATGQRVTLRCSPRSGDLSVYWYQQSLDQGLQFLIQYYNGEERAKGNILERFSAQQFPDLHSELNLSSLELGDSALYFCASSVVPSGSSQIFFGPGTRLTVL.

This clone was detected many times. The identical CDR3 is also encoded by other nucleotide sequences in the sample. The V call is TRBV10-3, the J call TRBJ2-1; D ambiguous. The ends were cut back, 8 bases at V and 1 base at J, with 12 bases in the middle. This CDR3 spans 14 amino acids. From germline, CDR1 is ENHRY and CDR2 SYGVKD. This chain's CDR3 is CAILGSTSYNEQFF. CDR3 nucleotide sequence: TGTGCCATCCTGGGCTCGACATCCTACAATGAGCAGTTCTTC.

This clone has a handful of counts. A read error may explain this, as a much larger clone is one base away. The rearrangement uses TRBV9 and TRBJ1-2; D is ambiguous. The CDR3 sequence is 13 residues long. Germline V gene lookup returns CDR1 SGDLS and CDR2 YYNGEE. V lost 0 bases to trimming and J lost 9 bases, with 12 bases between them. The CDR3 nucleotides are TGTGCCAGCAGCGTAGCCACCCTCCTGTGCTACACCTTC. Translating it yields CASSVATLLCYTF.

This clone has at least ten counts. The chain has TRBV5-1 and TRBJ2-5, with 11 bases matching TRBD2. Germline values: CDR1 SGHRS, CDR2 YFSETQ. V shed 3 bases and J 2 bases; nucleotides not matched to a gene: 3. The CDR3 consists of 15 residues. Written as DNA, the CDR3 is TGCGCCAGCAGCTCGACTAGCGGGAATCAAGAGACCCAGTACTTC. This sequence encodes CASSSTSGNQETQYF.

V is TRBV20-1 and J is TRBJ1-2; TRBD1 might be the D (5 bases). The CDR3 runs 12 residues. The germline V gene encodes CDR1 DFQATT and CDR2 SNEGSKA (reference sequence). Trimming stripped 7 bases from V and 5 bases from J, with 14 bases between. CDR3 DNA: TGCAGTGACCGGGGGGTGGCATATGGCTACACCTTC. Translation: CSDRGVAYGYTF.

This clone is medium-sized within its sample. The chain employs TRBV30 and TRBJ1-1; 12 nucleotides match TRBD1. J was trimmed by 0 bases and V by 3 bases; bases with no gene match: 2. The CDR3 runs to 15 residues. CDR1 is GTSNPN, CDR2 SVGIG, per germline (reference sequence). Here the CDR3 DNA reads TGTGCCTGGAGCGGGACAGGGGGCATGAACACTGAAGCTTTCTTT. Translating gives CAWSGTGGMNTEAFF.

This chain connects TRBV20-1 to TRBJ2-3; 9 positions match TRBD2. The CDR3 covers 13 residues. V shed 5 bases, J shed 5 bases, and the junction held 5 bases outside the gene matches. Germline V gives CDR1 DFQATT, CDR2 SNEGSKA (reference sequence). CDR3 sequence (DNA): TGCAGTGCTCTGGGACTAGCAATAGATACGCAGTATTTT. Protein product: CSALGLAIDTQYF.

Notes on this clone: Being one base from a much bigger clone, this may be a read error. The chain employs TRBV5-1 and TRBJ2-3, with D possibly TRBD1 on 6 matching bases. CDR1 SGHRS and CDR2 YFSETQ come from the germline V gene. The CDR3 is 15 residues long. V dropped 3 bases and J dropped 0 bases, with 11 bases sitting between them. CDR3 sequence (DNA): TGCGCCAGCAGCTCGGACAGTAGCAGCACAGATACGCAGTATTTT. Translating gives CASSSDSSSTDTQYF.

The chain carries TRBV7-2 and TRBJ2-7, with a possible D match to TRBD2 (5 bases). The CDR3 runs to 13 residues. Trimming took 8 bases from V and 0 from J, leaving 11 bases between them. CDR1 is SGHTA, CDR2 FQGNSA, per germline. The CDR3 spells CASEGPLSYEQYF. Written as DNA, the CDR3 is TGTGCCAGCGAGGGCCCACTCTCCTACGAGCAGTACTTC.

CDR3 protein: CASSPGVPYGYTF. The CDR3 DNA reads as TGTGCCAGCAGCCCAGGGGTTCCCTATGGCTACACCTTC. The rearrangement joins TRBV7-2 to TRBJ1-2, with a tentative D call TRBD1 (6 bases). V gave up 5 bases and J gave up 4 bases, with 11 bases separating them. The CDR3 extends over 13 amino acids. In germline, CDR1 is SGHTA, CDR2 FQGNSA.

By share of the sample, this clone is medium-sized. DNA of the CDR3: TGTGCCAGCAGTTTCAAGAGCAATCAGCCCCAGCATTTT. It specifies CASSFKSNQPQHF. The chain recombines TRBV27 with TRBJ1-5; D ambiguous. V was clipped by 3 bases and J by 1 base, with 4 bases between them. CDR3 size: 13 residues. CDR1 and CDR2 (germline): MNHEY, SMNVEV (reference sequence).

V and J are TRBV5-1 and TRBJ2-7; possible D gene TRBD2, 6 bases. Between the trimmed V and J ends, which lost 2 bases and 2 bases, there was a span of 14 bases. The CDR3 runs 15 residues. Germline V lookup: CDR1 SGHRS, CDR2 YFSETQ. The CDR3 DNA reads as TGCGCCAGCAGCTTAAGCGGAGGGCCAACCTACGAGCAGTACTTC. It specifies CASSLSGGPTYEQYF.

This clone was seen repeatedly, ten times or more. The chain carries TRBV4-1 and TRBJ2-1; D remains ambiguous. CDR3 length: 12 residues. V was clipped by 6 bases and J by 9 bases, with 12 bases between them. Germline V gene sequence: CDR1 MGHRA, CDR2 YSYEKL. The CDR3: CASSPSSREQFF. The CDR3 DNA reads as TGCGCCAGCAGTCCGAGCAGCCGTGAGCAGTTCTTC.

This clone was observed a few times. The rearrangement links TRBV28 to TRBJ1-5; D gene ambiguous. This CDR3 spans 16 amino acids. The germline V gene has CDR1 MDHEN and CDR2 SYDVKM. V lost 5 bases and J 0 bases, leaving 14 bases between the germline ends. CDR3 sequence: CASSDVRVFSNQPQHF. DNA of the CDR3: TGTGCCAGCAGTGACGTACGGGTTTTTAGCAATCAGCCCCAGCATTTT.

The rearrangement joins TRBV12-3 or TRBV12-4 to TRBJ2-2; D remains unclear. The CDR3 is made up of 12 amino acids. Trimming left V 3 bases short and J 5 bases short, with 4 bases between. The chain's CDR3 is CASSFGTGELFF. In DNA, the CDR3 is TGTGCCAGCAGTTTTGGAACCGGGGAGCTGTTTTTT.

The chain has TRBV6-2 or TRBV6-3 and TRBJ2-2; perhaps D is TRBD1 or TRBD2 (6 bases each). The CDR3 runs 14 residues. In germline, CDR1 is MNHEY, CDR2 SVGEGT. Trimming stripped 6 bases from V and 7 bases from J, with 15 bases between. The CDR3 region has the DNA TGTGCCAGCAGCCGGACAGCGGGTAACGGGGAGCTGTTTTTT. Translated, it gives CASSRTAGNGELFF.

At least ten counts were recorded for this clone. The sample holds other DNA sequences that translate to the same CDR3. The chain combines TRBV24-1 with TRBJ2-1; a possible D gene is TRBD2 (6 bases). V was pared by 6 bases and J by 4 bases, with 18 bases between. The CDR3 totals 16 residues. Germline assignment: CDR1 KGHDR and CDR2 SFDVKD. CDR3 loop: CATSTPNSGGYNEQFF. CDR3 DNA sequence: TGTGCCACCAGTACCCCGAATAGCGGAGGTTACAATGAGCAGTTCTTC.